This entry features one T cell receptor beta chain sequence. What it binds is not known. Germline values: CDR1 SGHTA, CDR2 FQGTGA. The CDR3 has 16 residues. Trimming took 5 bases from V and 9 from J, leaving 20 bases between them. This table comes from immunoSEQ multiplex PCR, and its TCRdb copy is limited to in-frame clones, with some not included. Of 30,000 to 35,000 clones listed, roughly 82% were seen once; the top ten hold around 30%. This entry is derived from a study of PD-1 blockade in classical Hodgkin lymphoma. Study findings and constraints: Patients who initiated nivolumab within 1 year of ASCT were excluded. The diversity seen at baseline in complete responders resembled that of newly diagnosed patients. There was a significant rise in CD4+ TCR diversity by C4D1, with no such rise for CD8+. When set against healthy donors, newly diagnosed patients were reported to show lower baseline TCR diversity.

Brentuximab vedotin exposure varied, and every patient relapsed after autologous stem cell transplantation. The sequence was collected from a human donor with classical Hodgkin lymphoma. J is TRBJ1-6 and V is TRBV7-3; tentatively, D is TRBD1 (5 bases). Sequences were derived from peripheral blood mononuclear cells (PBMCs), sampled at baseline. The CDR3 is CASSPEFSLRGSPLHF. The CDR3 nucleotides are TGTGCCAGCAGCCCCGAATTTTCCTTGAGGGGTTCACCCCTCCACTTT.